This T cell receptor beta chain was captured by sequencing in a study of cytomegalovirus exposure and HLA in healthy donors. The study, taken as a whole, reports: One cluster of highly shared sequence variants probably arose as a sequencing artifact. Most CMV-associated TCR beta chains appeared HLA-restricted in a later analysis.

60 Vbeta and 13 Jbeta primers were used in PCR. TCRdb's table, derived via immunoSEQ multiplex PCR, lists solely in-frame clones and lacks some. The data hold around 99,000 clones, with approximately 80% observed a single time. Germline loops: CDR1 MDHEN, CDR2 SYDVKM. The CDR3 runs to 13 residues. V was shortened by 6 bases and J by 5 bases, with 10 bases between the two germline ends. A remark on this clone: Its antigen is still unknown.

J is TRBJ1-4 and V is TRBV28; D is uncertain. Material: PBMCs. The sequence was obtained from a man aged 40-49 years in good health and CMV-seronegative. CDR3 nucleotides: TGTGCCAGCAGCATAGGCAGGAATGAAAAACTGTTTTTT. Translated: CASSIGRNEKLFF.